The 5 T cell receptor beta chains reported below all come from one sample, sequenced in a study of T-cell reconstitution after alpha-beta-depleted transplantation in children. TCRbeta library construction was performed incorporating unique molecular identifiers. TCRdb reprocessed the PCR reads with MiXCR, giving one entry per CDR3 protein. The sample contains roughly 590,000 distinct CDR3 sequences, around 16% of which appear only once. The specimen comprised PBMCs from the stem cell graft donor, sampled from the stem cell graft. Receptors were obtained from a human donor who donated a stem cell graft to a child with acute myeloid leukemia.

This clonotype was detected many times. The chain carries TRBV7-2 and TRBJ2-3; TRBD1 is a possible D gene (6 bases). Germline assignment: CDR1 SGHTA and CDR2 FQGNSA. The ends were cut back, 2 bases at V and 4 bases at J, with 10 bases in the middle. The CDR3 covers 14 residues. The CDR3 spells CASSLNRVADTQYF. CDR3 nucleotides: TGTGCCAGCAGCTTAAACAGGGTTGCAGATACGCAGTATTTT. Variable domain in full (rest from reference TRBV7-2 and TRBJ2-3): GAGVSQSPSNKVTEKGKDVELRCDPISGHTALYWYRQSLGQGLEFLIYFQGNSAPDKSGLPSDRFSAERTGGSVSTLTIQRTQQEDSAVYLCASSLNRVADTQYFGPGTRLTVL.

This clonotype was counted ten times or more. J is TRBJ1-1 and V is TRBV20-1; 9 nucleotides agree with TRBD1. Losses at the gene ends were 1 base for V and 0 bases for J; bases not matched to a gene: 3. CDR3 length: 15 residues. Germline CDR1 reads DFQATT; CDR2 reads SNEGSKA (reference sequence). CDR3 in amino acids: CSARVTGGLNTEAFF. The CDR3 DNA reads TGCAGTGCTAGAGTGACAGGGGGACTGAACACTGAAGCTTTCTTT.

This clonotype was detected only a few times. This sequence joins TRBV13 and TRBJ2-5, with 7 bases identical to TRBD1. After removal of 8 bases from V and 5 bases from J, the junction contained 8 bases not matched to a gene. The CDR3 has 13 residues. The germline V gene has CDR1 PRHDT and CDR2 FYEKMQ (reference sequence). CDR3 nucleotide sequence: TGTGCCAGCGGCCACAGGGGTCTCGAGACCCAGTACTTC. This codes for CASGHRGLETQYF.

This clonotype was detected many times. The CDR3 coding sequence is TGTGCCAGCTTGACGGTGAACACTGAAGCTTTCTTT. This translates into CASLTVNTEAFF. The chain has TRBV7-2 and TRBJ1-1, with unresolved D. Per the germline V gene, CDR1 is SGHTA and CDR2 is FQGNSA. This CDR3 contains 12 residues. V lost 8 bases and J lost 0, with 7 bases in between.

The table lists this clonotype with a count of one. This rearrangement joins TRBV4-1 to TRBJ1-5, with a tentative D call TRBD1 (5 bases). Trimming stripped 3 bases from V and 5 bases from J, with 11 bases between. CDR1 is MGHRA and CDR2 is YSYEKL in the germline V gene. There are 14 residues in the CDR3. The DNA for the CDR3 is TGCGCCAGCAGCCACCTCGGGGCAGATCAGCCCCAGCATTTT. Amino acid sequence: CASSHLGADQPQHF.